This TCR beta chain is drawn from a study of T cell responses to AZD1222 COVID-19 vaccine. Profiling relied on immunoSEQ multiplex PCR, and the TCRdb table lists in-frame clones only, not all of them. The repertoire holds about 180,000 clones, with just over 85% as singletons. The sequencing used peripheral blood, collected on day 0 of AZD1222 vaccination. This receptor was taken from an adult in good health.

DNA for the CDR3: TGTGCCAGCAGTGAAGGGCAGCCCCAGCATTTT. As protein: CASSEGQPQHF. The chain has TRBV6-1 and TRBJ1-5; D remains unclear. V was cut by 1 base and J by 7 bases, with 2 bases left in between. Per germline, CDR1 MNHNS and CDR2 SASEGT. The CDR3 consists of 11 residues.